This TCR beta chain was recorded in a study of T cell repertoires in cytomegalovirus infection. At the level of the study: Based on public TCR beta signatures, there were indications of CMV infection and of a matching HLA type. Study conclusions and caveats: Ex vivo responses were dominated by HLA-C-restricted CMV-specific TCR beta clonotypes. Public TCR beta family frequency separated CMV-and-HLA carriers, including in an independent cohort.

TCRdb processed the reads anew with MiXCR; each CDR3 protein has one entry. The sample contains 600,000 to 800,000 distinct CDR3 sequences, approximately 24% of which appear only once. A few counts support this clonotype. Its antigen is still unknown. Trimming removed 2 bases from V and 4 bases from J, with 12 bases in between. This CDR3 is 15 amino acids long. Germline V gene data show CDR1 as MNHEY and CDR2 as SVGAGI. What was sequenced was CD8+ T cells from PBMCs. The chain couples TRBV6-5 to TRBJ2-1, with D possibly being TRBD1 (5 bases). This TCR was recovered from a human donor in good health (CMV status not recorded). Some clones in this sample may be carry-over from other donors' samples. The CDR3 coding sequence is TGTGCCAGCAGTTACGATGGGGCTCCTTACAATGAGCAGTTCTTC. This translates into CASSYDGAPYNEQFF.